This T cell receptor beta chain came from a study of blood T cell repertoires in COVID-19. The wider study: Samples of COVID-19 (acute and convalescent) were obtained from the United States, Italy and Spain. Nucleic acid was either cDNA or gDNA, and it came from T cells, B-cell-depleted T cells, or PBMCs.

Per the study methods: Reference gene primer amplification in the assay estimated nucleated cell counts. Profiling relied on immunoSEQ multiplex PCR, and the TCRdb table lists in-frame clones only, not all of them. That table is the source of V, J and clone size, and D and trimming were worked out from the DNA. This sample carries 130,000 to 150,000 clones, 80% to 90% of them seen once, and the ten largest clones take about 9.4%. CDR1 is SEHNR and CDR2 is FQNEAQ in the germline V gene (reference sequence). This CDR3 spans 14 amino acids. V dropped 1 base and J dropped 7 bases, with 13 bases sitting between them.

The material sequenced was peripheral blood. V is TRBV7-9 and J is TRBJ2-5; a possible D gene is TRBD2 (6 bases). This clonotype was obtained from a woman aged 45 to 65 with active or convalescent COVID-19. The CDR3 sequence: CASSLGELAATQYF. CDR3 nucleotide sequence: TGTGCCAGCAGCTTAGGAGAGTTAGCGGCGACCCAGTACTTC.